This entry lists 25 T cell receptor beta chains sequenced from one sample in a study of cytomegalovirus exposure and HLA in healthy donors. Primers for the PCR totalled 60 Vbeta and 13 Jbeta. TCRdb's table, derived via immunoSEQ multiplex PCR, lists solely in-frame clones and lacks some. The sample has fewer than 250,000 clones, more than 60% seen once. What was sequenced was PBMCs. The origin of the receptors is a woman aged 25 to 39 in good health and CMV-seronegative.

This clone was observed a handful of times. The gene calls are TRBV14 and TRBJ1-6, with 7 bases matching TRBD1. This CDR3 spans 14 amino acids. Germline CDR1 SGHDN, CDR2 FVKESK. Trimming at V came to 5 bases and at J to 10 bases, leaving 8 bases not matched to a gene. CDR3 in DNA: TGTGCCAGCAGCGTTCCGGGACAGTTATCACCCCTCCACTTT. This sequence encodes CASSVPGQLSPLHF.

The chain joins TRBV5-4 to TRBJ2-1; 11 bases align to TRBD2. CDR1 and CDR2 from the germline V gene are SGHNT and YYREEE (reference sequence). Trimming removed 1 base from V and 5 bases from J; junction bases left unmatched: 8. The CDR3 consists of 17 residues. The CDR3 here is CASSLLAGGTIDNEQFF. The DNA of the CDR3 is TGTGCCAGCAGCTTGCTAGCGGGAGGTACTATCGACAATGAGCAGTTCTTC.

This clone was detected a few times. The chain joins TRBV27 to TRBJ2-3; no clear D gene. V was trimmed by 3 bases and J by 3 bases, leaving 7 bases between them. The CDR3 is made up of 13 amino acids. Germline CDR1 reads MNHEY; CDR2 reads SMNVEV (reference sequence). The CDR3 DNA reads TGTGCCAGCAGTTTTATCGGGACAGATACGCAGTATTTT. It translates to CASSFIGTDTQYF.

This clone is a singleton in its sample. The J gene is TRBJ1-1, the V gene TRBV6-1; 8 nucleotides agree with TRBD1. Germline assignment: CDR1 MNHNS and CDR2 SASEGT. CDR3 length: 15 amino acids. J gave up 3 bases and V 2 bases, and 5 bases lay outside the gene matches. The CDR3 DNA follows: TGTGCCAGCAGTGAATACCAGGGGGCTCACACTGAAGCTTTCTTT. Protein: CASSEYQGAHTEAFF.

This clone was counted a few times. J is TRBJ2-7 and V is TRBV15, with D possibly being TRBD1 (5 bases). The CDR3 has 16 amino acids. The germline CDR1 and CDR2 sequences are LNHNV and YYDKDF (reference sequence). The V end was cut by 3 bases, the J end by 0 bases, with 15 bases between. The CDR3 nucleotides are TGTGCCACCAGCAGTGATGTCTGGGGCAGCTCCTACGAGCAGTACTTC. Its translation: CATSSDVWGSSYEQYF.

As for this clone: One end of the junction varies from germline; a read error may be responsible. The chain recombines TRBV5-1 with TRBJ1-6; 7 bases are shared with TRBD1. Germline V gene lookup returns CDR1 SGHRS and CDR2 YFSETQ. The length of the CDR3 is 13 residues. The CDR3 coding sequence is TGTGCCAGCAGGAGACAGGGCGGTTCACCCCTCCACTTT. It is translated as CASRRQGGSPLHF.

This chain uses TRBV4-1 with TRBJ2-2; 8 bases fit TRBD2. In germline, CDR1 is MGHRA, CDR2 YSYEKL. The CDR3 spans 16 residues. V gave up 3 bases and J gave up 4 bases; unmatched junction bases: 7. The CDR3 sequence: CASSQWGLAGTGELFF. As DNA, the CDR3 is TGCGCCAGCAGCCAGTGGGGGCTAGCGGGCACCGGGGAGCTGTTTTTT.

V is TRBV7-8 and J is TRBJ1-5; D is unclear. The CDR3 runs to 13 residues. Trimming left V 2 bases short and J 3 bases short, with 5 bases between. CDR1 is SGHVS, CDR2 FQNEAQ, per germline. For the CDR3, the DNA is TGTGCCAGCAGCTTATCATTCAATCAGCCCCAGCATTTT. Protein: CASSLSFNQPQHF. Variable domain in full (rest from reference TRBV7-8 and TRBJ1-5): GAGVSQSPRYKVAKRGQDVALRCDPISGHVSLFWYQQALGQGPEFLTYFQNEAQLDKSGLPSDRFFAERPEGSVSTLKIQRTQQEDSAVYLCASSLSFNQPQHFGDGTRLSIL.

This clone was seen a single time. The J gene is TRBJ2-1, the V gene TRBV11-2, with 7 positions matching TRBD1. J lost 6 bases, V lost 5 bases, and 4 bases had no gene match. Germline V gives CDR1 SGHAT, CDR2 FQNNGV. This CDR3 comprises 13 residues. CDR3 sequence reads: CASSRSGGNEQFF. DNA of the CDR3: TGTGCCAGCAGCCGGTCAGGGGGCAATGAGCAGTTCTTC. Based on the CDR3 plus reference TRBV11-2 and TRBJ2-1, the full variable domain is EAGVAQSPRYKIIEKRQSVAFWCNPISGHATLYWYQQILGQGPKLLIQFQNNGVVDDSQLPKDRFSAERLKGVDSTLKIQPAKLEDSAVYLCASSRSGGNEQFFGPGTRLTVL.

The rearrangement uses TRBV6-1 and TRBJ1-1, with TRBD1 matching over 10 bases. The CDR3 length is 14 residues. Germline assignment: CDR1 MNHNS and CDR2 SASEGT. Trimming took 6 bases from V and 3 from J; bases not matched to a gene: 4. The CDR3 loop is CASSRTGGHTEAFF. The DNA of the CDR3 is TGTGCCAGCAGCCGGACAGGGGGACACACTGAAGCTTTCTTT.

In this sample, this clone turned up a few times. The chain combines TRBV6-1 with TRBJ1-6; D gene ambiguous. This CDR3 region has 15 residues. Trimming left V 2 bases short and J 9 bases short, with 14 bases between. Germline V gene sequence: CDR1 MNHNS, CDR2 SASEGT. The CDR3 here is CASSEIMEGGSPLHF. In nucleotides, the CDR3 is TGTGCCAGCAGTGAAATTATGGAAGGCGGTTCACCCCTCCACTTT.

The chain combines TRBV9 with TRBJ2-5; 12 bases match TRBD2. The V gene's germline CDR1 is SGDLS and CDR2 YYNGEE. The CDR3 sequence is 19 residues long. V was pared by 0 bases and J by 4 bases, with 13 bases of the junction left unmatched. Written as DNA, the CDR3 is TGTGCCAGCAGCGTAGGACTAGCGGGGGCTATCTATGGCGGAGAGACCCAGTACTTC. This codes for CASSVGLAGAIYGGETQYF.

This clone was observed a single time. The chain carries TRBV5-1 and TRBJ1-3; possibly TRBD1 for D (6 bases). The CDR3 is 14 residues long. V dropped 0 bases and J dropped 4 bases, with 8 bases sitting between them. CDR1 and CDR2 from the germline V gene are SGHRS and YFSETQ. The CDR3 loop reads CASSLAGQGNTIYF. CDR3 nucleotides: TGCGCCAGCAGCTTGGCGGGACAAGGAAACACCATATATTTT.

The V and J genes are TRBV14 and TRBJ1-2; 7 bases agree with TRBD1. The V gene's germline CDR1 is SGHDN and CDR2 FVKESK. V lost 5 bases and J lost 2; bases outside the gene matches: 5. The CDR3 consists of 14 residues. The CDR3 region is CASSDKTGNYGYTF. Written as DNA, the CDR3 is TGTGCCAGCAGCGACAAGACAGGGAACTATGGCTACACCTTC.

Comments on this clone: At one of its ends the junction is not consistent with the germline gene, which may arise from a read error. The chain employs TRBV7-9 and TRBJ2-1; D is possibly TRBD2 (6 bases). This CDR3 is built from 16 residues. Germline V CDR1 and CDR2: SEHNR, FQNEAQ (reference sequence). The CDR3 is CSSSSPGTRGYNEQFF. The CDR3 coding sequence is TGTTCCAGCAGCTCTCCCGGGACGCGGGGATACAATGAGCAGTTCTTC.

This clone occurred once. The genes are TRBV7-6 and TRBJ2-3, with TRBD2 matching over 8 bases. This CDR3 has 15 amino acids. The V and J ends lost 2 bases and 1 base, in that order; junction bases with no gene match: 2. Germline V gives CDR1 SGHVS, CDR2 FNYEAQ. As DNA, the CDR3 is TGTGCCAGCAGCTTACATAGCGGGGGCACAGATACGCAGTATTTT. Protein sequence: CASSLHSGGTDTQYF.

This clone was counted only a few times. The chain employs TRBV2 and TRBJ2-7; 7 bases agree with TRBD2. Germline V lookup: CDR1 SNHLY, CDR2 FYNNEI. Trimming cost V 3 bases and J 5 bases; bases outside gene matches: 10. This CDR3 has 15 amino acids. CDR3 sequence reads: CASSEVGGGRHEQYF. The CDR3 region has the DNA TGTGCCAGCAGTGAGGTGGGCGGGGGAAGGCACGAGCAGTACTTC.

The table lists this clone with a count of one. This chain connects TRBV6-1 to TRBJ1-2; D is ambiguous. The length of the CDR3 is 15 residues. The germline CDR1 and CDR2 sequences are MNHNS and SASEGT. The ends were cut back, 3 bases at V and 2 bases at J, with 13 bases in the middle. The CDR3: CASSDSMDSNYGYTF. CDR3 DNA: TGTGCCAGCAGTGATTCGATGGACTCCAACTATGGCTACACCTTC.

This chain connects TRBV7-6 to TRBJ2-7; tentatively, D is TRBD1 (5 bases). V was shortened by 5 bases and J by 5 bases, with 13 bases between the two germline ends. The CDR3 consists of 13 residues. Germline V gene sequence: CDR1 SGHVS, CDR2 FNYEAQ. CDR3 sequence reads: CASSPTEQDEQYF. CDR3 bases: TGTGCCAGCAGCCCGACAGAACAAGACGAGCAGTACTTC.

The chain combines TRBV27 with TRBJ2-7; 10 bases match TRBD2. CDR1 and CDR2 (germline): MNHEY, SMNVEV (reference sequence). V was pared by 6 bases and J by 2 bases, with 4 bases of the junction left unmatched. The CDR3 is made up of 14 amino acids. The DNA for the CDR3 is TGTGCCAGCAGGACTAGCGGGTTTCCCTACGAGCAGTACTTC. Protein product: CASRTSGFPYEQYF.

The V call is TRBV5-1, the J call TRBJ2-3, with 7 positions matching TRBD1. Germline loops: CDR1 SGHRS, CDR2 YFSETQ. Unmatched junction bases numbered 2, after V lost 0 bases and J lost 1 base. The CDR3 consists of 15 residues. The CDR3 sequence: CASSLGDSRTDTQYF. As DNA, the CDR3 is TGCGCCAGCAGCTTGGGGGACAGCCGCACAGATACGCAGTATTTT.

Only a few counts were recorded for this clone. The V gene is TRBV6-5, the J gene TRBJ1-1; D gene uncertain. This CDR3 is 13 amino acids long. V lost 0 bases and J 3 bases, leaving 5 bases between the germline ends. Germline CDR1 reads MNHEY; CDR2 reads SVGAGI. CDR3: CASSYSRDTEAFF. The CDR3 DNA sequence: TGTGCCAGCAGTTACTCGAGGGACACTGAAGCTTTCTTT.

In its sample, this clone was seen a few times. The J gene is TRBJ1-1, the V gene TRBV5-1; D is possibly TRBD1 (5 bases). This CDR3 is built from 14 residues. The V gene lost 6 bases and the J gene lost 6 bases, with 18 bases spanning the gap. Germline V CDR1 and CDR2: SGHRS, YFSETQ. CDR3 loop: CASKSNVGGPEAFF. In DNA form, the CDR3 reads TGCGCCAGCAAATCCAATGTGGGGGGTCCTGAAGCTTTCTTT. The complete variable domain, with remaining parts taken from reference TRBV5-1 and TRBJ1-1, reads KAGVTQTPRYLIKTRGQQVTLSCSPISGHRSVSWYQQTPGQGLQFLFEYFSETQRNKGNFPGRFSGRQFSNSRSEMNVSTLELGDSALYLCASKSNVGGPEAFFGQGTRLTVV.

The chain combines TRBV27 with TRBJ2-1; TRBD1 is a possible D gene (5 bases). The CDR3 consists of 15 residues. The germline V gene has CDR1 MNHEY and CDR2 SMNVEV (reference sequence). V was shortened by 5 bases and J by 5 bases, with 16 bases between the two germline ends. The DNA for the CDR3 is TGTGCCAGCAGTCGAAGGGGTCAATTTGACAATGAGCAGTTCTTC. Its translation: CASSRRGQFDNEQFF.

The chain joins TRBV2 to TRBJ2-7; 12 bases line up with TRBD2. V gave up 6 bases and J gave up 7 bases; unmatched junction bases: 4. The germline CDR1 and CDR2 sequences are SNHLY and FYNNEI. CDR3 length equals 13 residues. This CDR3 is CASSGLAGREQYF. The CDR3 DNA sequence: TGTGCCAGCAGCGGACTAGCGGGGCGAGAGCAGTACTTC.